These 23 T cell receptor beta chains were all obtained from the same sample, sequenced in a study of T cells after yellow fever vaccination (dated by TCRdb to between 2017 and 2020). In light of the paper, this sample's treatment or condition label describes: live attenuated yellow fever vaccine strain. Libraries were prepared through 5' RACE. The instrument was an Illumina HiSeq 2500. TCRdb reran the public reads through fastp at Q25 and MiXCR, keeping productive beta chains. Each record represents a unique CDR3 protein, reported with the most common genes and DNA among its rows. The sample yields hundreds of thousands of distinct CDR3 sequences; approximately 13% were counted once. The ten largest make up about 14% of the sample. The material sequenced was PBMCs, taken on the day of the yellow fever booster vaccination. These receptors were collected from a man under 40 who received the YFV17D yellow fever vaccine.

The sample holds a few counts of this clonotype. J is TRBJ1-2 and V is TRBV25-1; a possible D gene is TRBD1 (5 bases). The V end lost 4 bases, the J end lost 7 bases, and 7 bases lay between the germline ends. The CDR3 covers 11 residues. CDR1 MGHDK and CDR2 SYGVNS come from the germline V gene. CDR3 residues: CASSARAGYTF. The CDR3 DNA follows: TGTGCCAGCAGTGCCAGGGCTGGCTACACCTTC.

This clonotype came up a few times. CDR3 residues: CASSPLSAGQETQYF. In nucleotides, the CDR3 is TGTGCCAGCTCTCCTCTTTCAGCGGGACAAGAGACCCAGTACTTC. The chain employs TRBV18 and TRBJ2-5, with 7 bases fitting TRBD2. Germline-derived CDR1 and CDR2 are KGHSH and LQKENI. CDR3 length: 15 amino acids. The ends lost 6 bases at V and 2 bases at J; junction bases unmatched: 9.

The gene calls are TRBV12-3 or TRBV12-4 and TRBJ2-2; D perhaps matches TRBD1 (5 bases). The CDR3 extends over 14 amino acids. Trimming stripped 6 bases from V and 12 bases from J, with 20 bases between. CDR3 amino acids: CASSQRTFDSQLFF. The CDR3 DNA follows: TGTGCCAGCAGCCAACGTACCTTCGACAGCCAGCTGTTTTTT.

This clonotype was seen just once. The chain links TRBV6-5 to TRBJ2-2, with 14 bases that match TRBD2. CDR1 and CDR2 (germline): MNHEY, SVGAGI. V was pared by 2 bases and J by 4 bases, with 3 bases of the junction left unmatched. This CDR3 contains 17 residues. For the CDR3, the DNA is TGTGCCAGCAGTTACGAGGGACTAGCGGGGGTCACCGGGGAGCTGTTTTTT. It yields the protein CASSYEGLAGVTGELFF.

This clonotype turned up a few times. The chain has TRBV5-1 and TRBJ2-5; possible D gene TRBD1, 6 bases. CDR3 size: 14 residues. The V end lost 4 bases, the J end lost 4 bases, and 14 bases lay between the germline ends. Germline CDR1 and CDR2: SGHRS and YFSETQ. The CDR3 nucleotides read TGCGCCAGCAGCAAGTTCCAGGGGCCAGAGACCCAGTACTTC. Translation gives CASSKFQGPETQYF.

This clonotype was observed many times. V gene TRBV7-9 combines with J gene TRBJ1-5; D is perhaps TRBD1 (5 bases). Germline CDR1 is SEHNR and CDR2 is FQNEAQ (reference sequence). The CDR3 has 13 residues. V dropped 2 bases and J dropped 7 bases, with 9 bases sitting between them. CDR3 coding DNA: TGTGCCAGCAGCTTAATGGGGGACCAGCCCCAGCATTTT. It specifies CASSLMGDQPQHF.

The gene calls are TRBV6-5 and TRBJ2-7; 9 nucleotides agree with TRBD2. CDR1 MNHEY and CDR2 SVGAGI come from the germline V gene. The CDR3 loop spans 13 amino acids. J gave up 6 bases and V 6 bases, and 6 bases lay outside the gene matches. The DNA of the CDR3 is TGTGCCAGCAGGTTAGCGGGAGTCCCCGAGCAGTACTTC. It specifies CASRLAGVPEQYF.

The V gene is TRBV5-1, the J gene TRBJ2-5; 7 positions agree with TRBD2. The CDR3 spans 16 residues. Losses at the gene ends were 0 bases for V and 5 bases for J; bases not matched to a gene: 10. Germline CDR1 and CDR2: SGHRS and YFSETQ. The CDR3 bases are TGCGCCAGCAGCTTGGAGGGACTAACGAAGGTCGAGACCCAGTACTTC. It specifies CASSLEGLTKVETQYF.

This clonotype was counted ten times or more. The chain uses TRBV5-4 and TRBJ2-1; 9 nucleotides match TRBD1. Germline CDR1 SGHNT, CDR2 YYREEE (reference sequence). The CDR3 loop spans 16 amino acids. After removal of 4 bases from V and 3 bases from J, the junction contained 8 bases not matched to a gene. The CDR3 spells CASSVPGQGSYNEQFF. The CDR3 bases are TGTGCCAGCAGCGTCCCGGGACAGGGCAGCTACAATGAGCAGTTCTTC.

This clonotype was detected many times. The chain recombines TRBV24-1 with TRBJ2-1; 8 nucleotides match TRBD1. V lost 4 bases to trimming and J lost 10 bases; unmatched junction nucleotides: 11. The CDR3 contains 15 residues. Germline CDR1 KGHDR, CDR2 SFDVKD. DNA of the CDR3: TGTGCCACCAGTGACAGTCGTCCGGGACAGGAGGAGCAGTTCTTC. It specifies CATSDSRPGQEEQFF.

This clonotype appeared a few times. This chain connects TRBV4-3 to TRBJ2-1; 10 bases match TRBD2. Germline assignment: CDR1 LGHNA and CDR2 YSLEER. The CDR3 sequence is 15 residues long. V dropped 3 bases and J dropped 7; count of bases not matched to a gene: 6. In DNA, the CDR3 is TGCGCCAGCAGCCAGCCGGGACTAGCGCCTAATGAGCAGTTCTTC. Its translation is CASSQPGLAPNEQFF.

Concerning this clonotype itself: A junction end diverges from the germline sequence, so it may reflect a read error. The gene calls are TRBV7-8 and TRBJ2-5; 9 bases align to TRBD1. The CDR3 runs 16 residues. Germline V gene data show CDR1 as SGHVS and CDR2 as FQNEAQ. The CDR3 nucleotides read TGTGCCAGCAGCATAGCCTCCGGGACAGGGAAAGAGACCCAGTACTTC. This codes for CASSIASGTGKETQYF. The whole variable domain, filled in from reference TRBV7-8 and TRBJ2-5, reads GAGVSQSPRYKVAKRGQDVALRCDPISGHVSLFWYQQALGQGPEFLTYFQNEAQLDKSGLPSDRFFAERPEGSVSTLKIQRTQQEDSAVYLCASSIASGTGKETQYFGPGTRLLVL.

This clonotype has more than one count but fewer than ten. This chain uses TRBV30 with TRBJ2-7; tentative D call: TRBD2 (6 bases). Deletions cut 0 bases from V and 2 bases from J, with 14 bases between. The CDR3 consists of 15 residues. CDR1 is GTSNPN and CDR2 is SVGIG in the germline V gene (reference sequence). As DNA, the CDR3 is TGTGCCTGGAGTGTACTGGGAGGATCCGCCTACGAGCAGTACTTC. This sequence encodes CAWSVLGGSAYEQYF.

In this sample, this clonotype turned up many times. The chain employs TRBV6-5 and TRBJ2-3; D might be TRBD1 or TRBD2, each matching 5 bases. The CDR3 loop spans 14 amino acids. Looked up from germline, CDR1 is MNHEY and CDR2 is SVGAGI. The V gene lost 4 bases and the J gene lost 1 base, with 9 bases spanning the gap. The CDR3 reads CASSWGRGTDTQYF. DNA of the CDR3: TGTGCCAGCAGTTGGGGGAGAGGCACAGATACGCAGTATTTT.

The table lists this clonotype with many counts. The rearrangement uses TRBV3-1 and TRBJ1-6, with 7 bases matching TRBD1. The junction had 14 bases not matched to a gene; V was cut back by 1 base and J by 11 bases. This CDR3 region has 17 residues. The germline V gene has CDR1 LGHDT and CDR2 YNNKEL (reference sequence). The CDR3 reads CASSQGRTGSRGPPLHF. CDR3 nucleotide sequence: TGTGCCAGCAGCCAAGGAAGGACAGGCTCCCGGGGTCCACCCCTCCACTTT. The variable domain in full, with the rest retrieved from reference TRBV3-1 and TRBJ1-6, is DTAVSQTPKYLVTQMGNDKSIKCEQNLGHDTMYWYKQDSKKFLKIMFSYNNKELIINETVPNRFSPKSPDKAHLNLHINSLELGDSAVYFCASSQGRTGSRGPPLHFGNGTRLTVT.

The sample holds a few counts of this clonotype. CDR3 DNA: TGTGCCACCAGCAGAGATAGTTTTGGGCATGGCTACACCTTC. Translated: CATSRDSFGHGYTF. The gene calls are TRBV15 and TRBJ1-2; the D is unclear. The CDR3 sequence is 14 residues long. The V end lost 0 bases, the J end lost 6 bases, and 11 bases lay between the germline ends. CDR1 and CDR2 from the germline V gene are LNHNV and YYDKDF (reference sequence).

This clonotype was detected a few times. This rearrangement joins TRBV5-1 to TRBJ2-7, with 11 bases that match TRBD1. CDR3 length: 15 amino acids. Germline CDR1 reads SGHRS; CDR2 reads YFSETQ. V shed 3 bases, J shed 4 bases, and the junction held 6 bases outside the gene matches. The CDR3 here is CASSYGTGGQYEQYF. The CDR3, as DNA: TGCGCCAGCAGCTATGGGACAGGGGGGCAATACGAGCAGTACTTC.

This clonotype was counted only a few times. The rearrangement links TRBV7-2 to TRBJ2-7; D not resolved. The CDR3 length is 14 residues. Per the germline V gene, CDR1 is SGHTA and CDR2 is FQGNSA. V lost 7 bases and J lost 2, with 15 bases in between. The CDR3 reads CASTYVVGTYEQYF. As DNA, the CDR3 is TGTGCCAGCACCTATGTGGTGGGAACCTACGAGCAGTACTTC. Full variable domain (missing parts from reference TRBV7-2 and TRBJ2-7): GAGVSQSPSNKVTEKGKDVELRCDPISGHTALYWYRQSLGQGLEFLIYFQGNSAPDKSGLPSDRFSAERTGGSVSTLTIQRTQQEDSAVYLCASTYVVGTYEQYFGPGTRLTVT.

A few counts support this clonotype. This rearrangement joins TRBV5-1 to TRBJ2-7; no definite D call. The length of the CDR3 is 14 residues. The germline V gene encodes CDR1 SGHRS and CDR2 YFSETQ. Deletions cut 0 bases from V and 5 bases from J, with 12 bases between. This CDR3 is CASSLVGRPHEQYF. In DNA, the CDR3 is TGCGCCAGCAGCTTGGTCGGCCGACCTCACGAGCAGTACTTC.

The V gene is TRBV10-3, the J gene TRBJ2-5, with 7 bases that match TRBD2. CDR3 size: 14 residues. CDR1 is ENHRY, CDR2 SYGVKD, per germline. With V trimmed by 10 bases and J by 6 bases, 14 bases remained unmatched. The CDR3 loop is CATESGEGRQTQYF. Written as DNA, the CDR3 is TGTGCCACCGAGTCCGGGGAGGGCCGCCAGACCCAGTACTTC.

The chain recombines TRBV7-2 with TRBJ2-7; 7 bases are shared with TRBD1. Germline V lookup: CDR1 SGHTA, CDR2 FQGNSA. The length of the CDR3 is 14 residues. Trimming removed 1 base from V and 5 bases from J; junction bases left unmatched: 5. The CDR3 loop is CASSLGQGVDEQYF. For the CDR3, the DNA is TGTGCCAGCAGCTTAGGACAGGGTGTCGACGAGCAGTACTTC.

The rearrangement links TRBV2 to TRBJ2-7; D might be TRBD1 (5 bases). The V gene lost 7 bases and the J gene lost 3 bases, with 16 bases spanning the gap. Germline V gene lookup returns CDR1 SNHLY and CDR2 FYNNEI. The CDR3 runs 14 residues. The DNA of the CDR3 is TGTGCCAGCACCCTTGCGCAGGGTAACTACGAGCAGTACTTC. Protein sequence: CASTLAQGNYEQYF. The whole variable domain, filled in from reference TRBV2 and TRBJ2-7, reads EPEVTQTPSHQVTQMGQEVILRCVPISNHLYFYWYRQILGQKVEFLVSFYNNEISEKSEIFDDQFSVERPDGSNFTLKIRSTKLEDSAMYFCASTLAQGNYEQYFGPGTRLTVT.

The chain joins TRBV18 to TRBJ1-1; D not certain. The ends were cut back, 3 bases at V and 4 bases at J, with 9 bases in the middle. The germline gives CDR1 KGHSH, CDR2 LQKENI. This CDR3 is 13 amino acids long. The CDR3 DNA follows: TGTGCCAGCTCACCGACGGGTACCACTGAAGCTTTCTTT. It is translated as CASSPTGTTEAFF.